Listed below are T cell receptor beta chains from one sample, sequenced in a study of radiotherapy plus CTLA-4 blockade in lung cancer. Some clones are missing from TCRdb's copy, which holds only in-frame ones; the method was immunoSEQ multiplex PCR. The sample yields approximately 65,000 clones, about 80% seen once. Specimen: peripheral blood, collected from a patient treated with radiotherapy plus ipilimumab. These receptors were collected from a human donor with non-small cell lung cancer who had a complete response to radiotherapy plus ipilimumab. Each CDR3 is given without its conserved first and last residue. Fields, in order: V gene, J gene, CDR3 protein.

V: TRBV2
J: TRBJ2-3
CDR3: ASSEPRMKLSTDTQY

V: TRBV7-2
J: TRBJ1-6
CDR3: ASSPRQGVSNSPLH

V: TRBV7-2
J: TRBJ1-5
CDR3: ASSFERNQPQH

V: TRBV7-2
J: TRBJ1-5
CDR3: ASSLYPGQGDQPQH

V: TRBV19
J: TRBJ1-1
CDR3: ASKRGQAMNTEAF

V: TRBV7-2
J: TRBJ1-4
CDR3: ASSSDRYDEKLF

V: TRBV7-2
J: TRBJ1-2
CDR3: ASSPDRGGGYT

V: TRBV2
J: TRBJ1-5
CDR3: ASSYNGQGFNQPQH

V: TRBV6-1
J: TRBJ1-2
CDR3: ASSAPPGQGSYGYT

V: TRBV5-1
J: TRBJ2-2
CDR3: ASSLEGGTNTGELF

V: TRBV7-9
J: TRBJ2-4
CDR3: ASSLGDTALGQY

V: TRBV28
J: TRBJ2-5
CDR3: ASLGQEQETQY

V: TRBV30
J: TRBJ1-6
CDR3: AWSVWVAGGNSPLH

V: TRBV7-9
J: TRBJ2-5
CDR3: ASSLDYETQY

V: TRBV2
J: TRBJ2-3
CDR3: ASSELLAGGSDTQY

V: TRBV7-9
J: TRBJ2-5
CDR3: VAPGRIPFRQETQY

V: TRBV2
J: TRBJ2-3
CDR3: ASRKRDRSTDTQY

V: TRBV7-2
J: TRBJ2-1
CDR3: ASSLGTFSYNEQF

V: TRBV5-1
J: TRBJ2-2
CDR3: ASSSTSGRSTGELF

V: TRBV7-9
J: TRBJ1-1
CDR3: ASNQNTEAF

V: TRBV6-5
J: TRBJ1-3
CDR3: ASRRTETGNTIY

V: TRBV29-1
J: TRBJ1-2
CDR3: SAAPDRGYGYT

V: TRBV2
J: TRBJ2-4
CDR3: ASSSQGQLARNIQY

V: TRBV4-1
J: TRBJ1-5
CDR3: ASSQEGVMGSQPQH

V: TRBV7-8
J: TRBJ1-1
CDR3: ASSSRGTALEAF

V: TRBV6-5
J: TRBJ2-5
CDR3: ASSRGREETQY

V: TRBV11-3
J: TRBJ2-4
CDR3: ASSPGAVNIQY

V: TRBV6-6
J: TRBJ2-7
CDR3: ASREGQGLYEQY

V: TRBV27
J: TRBJ2-1
CDR3: ASSLRGTSGNNEQF

V: TRBV19
J: TRBJ1-5
CDR3: ASSIGRRGGASNQPQH

V: TRBV5-8
J: TRBJ1-5
CDR3: ASRINPRQFTSNQPQH

V: TRBV7-2
J: TRBJ2-3
CDR3: ASSVSGTSADTQY

V: TRBV29-1
J: TRBJ1-1
CDR3: SVNRGQGAF

V: TRBV7-2
J: TRBJ1-6
CDR3: ASSAGQGRNSPLH

V: TRBV29-1
J: TRBJ1-2
CDR3: SVEDPAGRGHPNYGYT

V: TRBV7-2
J: TRBJ1-2
CDR3: ASTRGGRVRGYT

V: TRBV29-1
J: TRBJ1-1
CDR3: SVAQGASGTEAF

V: TRBV11-3
J: TRBJ2-3
CDR3: ASSELRRGDTQY

V: TRBV6-6
J: TRBJ1-4
CDR3: ASSYPLTKKLF

V: TRBV7-8
J: TRBJ2-1
CDR3: ASSLALLLAGHNEQF

V: TRBV5-1
J: TRBJ2-2
CDR3: ASSLEGLEYSIAGELF

V: TRBV4-1
J: TRBJ1-2
CDR3: ASSQGDSNYGYT

V: TRBV7-2
J: TRBJ1-1
CDR3: ASSLSVGSTEAF

V: TRBV9
J: TRBJ2-6
CDR3: ASSVGIGEVLT

V: TRBV6-1
J: TRBJ2-6
CDR3: ASSVGPLHQGGKGANVLT

V: TRBV27
J: TRBJ1-2
CDR3: ASGGGYGYT

V: TRBV15
J: TRBJ1-5
CDR3: ATSRGVRGNDQPQH

V: TRBV6-1
J: TRBJ1-2
CDR3: ASSEAIGRNYGYT

V: TRBV6-1
J: TRBJ1-5
CDR3: ASTRSGTDDDYEH

V: TRBV19
J: TRBJ2-5
CDR3: ASSPDRGRSETQY

V: TRBV6-5
J: TRBJ2-1
CDR3: ASSYSGLPYNEQF

V: TRBV4-3
J: TRBJ1-3
CDR3: ASSQGTTPGNTIY

V: TRBV12-5
J: TRBJ1-3
CDR3: ASGLKDTIY

V: TRBV7-2
J: TRBJ2-7
CDR3: ASSLEALPTSEQY

V: TRBV5-1
J: TRBJ1-2
CDR3: ASREPGANYGYT